This T cell receptor beta chain was documented in a study of shared clonotypes between healthy human individuals. As for the study in general: Serving as donors were two women and three men, whose ages spanned 18 to 49.

Germline CDR1 reads GTSNPN; CDR2 reads SVGIG (reference sequence). V lost 2 bases to trimming and J lost 4 bases, with 17 bases between them. The CDR3 consists of 15 residues. Profiled with immunoSEQ multiplex PCR; TCRdb holds only in-frame clones, not every one. The table shows 1,500,000 or so clones, with roughly 96% occurring only once. Notes on the study in general: A limitation of the genetic and exposure-history diversity represented arose from few donors. Rarefaction curves obtained for sorted subsets showed sequencing incomplete despite large depth.

A note on this clone: What it recognizes is unknown.

The sequenced sample was naive CD4+ T cells sorted from blood. Subset defined: CD45RA+ positively selected. The source is a man between 25 and 39 years old in good health. The genes are TRBV30 and TRBJ1-2; a possible D gene is TRBD1 (5 bases). The CDR3, as DNA: TGTGCCTGGAGTCCCGGTAGGGGCGATGTCTATGGCTACACCTTC. Translated: CAWSPGRGDVYGYTF.